Listed below are T cell receptor beta chains from one sample, sequenced in a study of radiation and T cells in renal cell carcinoma. Measured with immunoSEQ multiplex PCR; TCRdb has only the in-frame clones, and not every one. Seen here are roughly 100,000 clones, 75% to 90% observed once, and the top ten hold roughly 8%. Sequencing used blood, obtained from a patient whose treatment included radiotherapy and nephrectomy. The receptors stem from a man aged 45-60 years with renal cell carcinoma. Both conserved end residues are part of each CDR3. Each record gives: D gene, clone size, V gene, J gene, CDR3 protein, CDR3 DNA. A D gene is named only where the DNA matches it firmly. Only some rows state a clone size, as once, few, many or a class for expanded clones.

-,-,TRBV21-1,TRBJ2-5,CASSKQGLASFRTQYF,TGTGCCAGCAGCAAACAAGGACTAGCGTCCTTCCGGACCCAGTACTTC
TRBD1,-,TRBV29-1,TRBJ2-2,CSARDRGPGELFF,TGCAGCGCCCGGGACAGGGGCCCCGGGGAGCTGTTTTTT
TRBD1,once,TRBV5-4,TRBJ2-3,CASLIGGSPDTQYF,TGTGCCAGCCTGATAGGGGGCTCCCCGGATACGCAGTATTTT
-,few,TRBV7-9,TRBJ2-2,CASRPTGSTGELFF,TGTGCCAGCAGGCCAACAGGGAGCACCGGGGAGCTGTTTTTT
-,few,TRBV5-1,TRBJ1-1,CASSWGPMNTEAFF,TGCGCCAGCAGCTGGGGGCCCATGAACACTGAAGCTTTCTTT
-,once,TRBV10-3,TRBJ2-5,CAISESGGGGQETQYF,TGTGCCATCAGTGAGTCTGGGGGAGGAGGCCAAGAGACCCAGTACTTC
-,-,TRBV5-5,TRBJ1-1,CASSQTTEHRRGNTEAFF,TGTGCCAGCAGCCAGACTACAGAGCACCGACGGGGGAACACTGAAGCTTTCTTT
-,-,TRBV11-3,TRBJ2-5,CASSRSSQGGETQYF,TGTGCCAGCAGCCGAAGTTCGCAGGGCGGAGAGACCCAGTACTTC
-,-,TRBV10-3,TRBJ1-1,CAISVGKAVTEAFF,TGTGCCATCAGTGTAGGCAAAGCGGTCACTGAAGCTTTCTTT
TRBD2,-,TRBV5-4,TRBJ2-7,CASSLGGGRVGEQYF,TGTGCCAGCAGCTTGGGCGGCGGGAGGGTCGGTGAGCAGTACTTC
-,-,TRBV19,TRBJ2-5,CASSGGLGQTQYF,TGTGCCAGTAGTGGTGGCTTGGGACAGACCCAGTACTTC
-,-,TRBV2,TRBJ1-6,CASSLRDGNSPLHF,TGTGCCAGCAGCCTTAGGGACGGCAATTCACCCCTCCACTTT
TRBD2,-,TRBV18,TRBJ2-5,CASSPRGRETQYF,TGTGCCAGCTCACCACGCGGGAGAGAGACCCAGTACTTC
-,few,TRBV19,TRBJ1-5,CASSIAPGASNQPQHF,TGTGCCAGTAGTATAGCTCCCGGGGCTAGCAATCAGCCCCAGCATTTT
-,-,TRBV5-6,TRBJ2-6,CASSPGQISGANVLTF,TGTGCCAGCAGCCCCGGACAGATCTCTGGGGCCAACGTCCTGACTTTC
-,-,TRBV30,TRBJ1-5,CAWSVHRIVNQPQHF,TGTGCCTGGAGTGTACACAGGATAGTTAATCAGCCCCAGCATTTT
TRBD1,-,TRBV6-6,TRBJ2-5,CASSTDRGLGETQYF,TGTGCCAGCAGTACGGACAGGGGGTTGGGAGAGACCCAGTACTTC
-,-,TRBV6-6,TRBJ1-5,CASRPTGGNQPQHF,TGTGCCAGCAGGCCAACAGGAGGCAATCAGCCCCAGCATTTT
TRBD2,-,TRBV5-1,TRBJ2-5,CASSPRDYKETQYF,TGCGCCAGTTCCCCCCGGGACTACAAAGAGACCCAGTACTTC
TRBD2,-,TRBV7-3,TRBJ2-3,CASSPGAGVADTQYF,TGTGCCAGCAGCCCCGGGGCGGGAGTTGCAGATACGCAGTATTTT
TRBD1,-,TRBV5-1,TRBJ1-4,CASSGGTGSFFATNEKLFF,TGCGCCAGCAGCGGCGGGACAGGGTCCTTCTTTGCAACTAATGAAAAACTGTTTTTT
TRBD1,-,TRBV5-4,TRBJ2-2,CASSLRTGYTGELFF,TGTGCCAGCAGCTTGCGGACAGGATACACCGGGGAGCTGTTTTTT
-,-,TRBV12-5,TRBJ2-7,CASALIYEQYF,TGTGCTAGTGCCTTGATCTACGAGCAGTACTTC
-,-,TRBV28,TRBJ1-1,CASSPPNRNTEAFF,TGTGCCAGCAGTCCCCCAAACAGGAACACTGAAGCTTTCTTT
-,-,TRBV7-6,TRBJ2-7,CASSLVRKTGSHSYEQYF,TGTGCCAGCAGCTTAGTTAGGAAAACAGGGTCCCACTCCTACGAGCAGTACTTC
-,-,TRBV7-9,TRBJ2-2,CASSLGQDHTGELFF,TGTGCCAGCAGCTTAGGCCAGGACCACACCGGGGAGCTGTTTTTT
TRBD1,-,TRBV5-6,TRBJ2-7,CASSLAPDRGSYEQYF,TGTGCCAGCAGCTTGGCCCCGGACAGGGGGAGTTACGAGCAGTACTTC
TRBD2,-,TRBV6-1,TRBJ2-3,CASRKLAGDTDTQYF,TGTGCCAGCAGAAAATTAGCGGGGGACACAGATACGCAGTATTTT
TRBD1,-,TRBV5-1,TRBJ2-7,CASSFSGQSDEQYF,TGCGCCAGCAGCTTCTCGGGACAGTCGGACGAGCAGTACTTC
-,-,TRBV18,TRBJ1-2,CASSPPAVGGANYGYTF,TGTGCCAGCTCACCACCGGCGGTGGGGGGCGCCAACTATGGCTACACCTTC
-,-,TRBV7-2,TRBJ2-3,CASSPYSTDTQYF,TGTGCCAGCAGCCCCTATAGCACAGATACGCAGTATTTT
-,once,TRBV9,TRBJ1-2,CASRQGNYGYTF,TGTGCCAGCCGCCAGGGGAACTATGGCTACACCTTC
TRBD2,-,TRBV5-1,TRBJ2-5,CASRTTSGGQETQYF,TGCGCCAGCAGAACGACTAGCGGGGGACAAGAGACCCAGTACTTC
-,-,TRBV9,TRBJ2-2,CASTPRFSGELFF,TGTGCCAGCACCCCCCGGTTCTCCGGGGAGCTGTTTTTT
-,-,TRBV28,TRBJ1-3,CASSADTNSGNTIYF,TGTGCCAGCAGCGCTGACACTAACTCTGGAAACACCATATATTTT
-,-,TRBV28,TRBJ2-7,CASSVLYEQYF,TGTGCCAGCAGTGTCCTCTACGAGCAGTACTTC
TRBD2,-,TRBV13,TRBJ2-1,CASNWGSGGYNEQFF,TGTGCCAGCAATTGGGGGAGCGGGGGATACAATGAGCAGTTCTTC
-,-,TRBV19,TRBJ2-7,CASSRMGGTYEQYF,TGTGCCAGTAGTAGGATGGGCGGTACCTACGAGCAGTACTTC
TRBD1,-,TRBV7-9,TRBJ2-1,CASSLSRTGSYNEQFF,TGTGCCAGCAGCTTATCGAGGACAGGATCCTACAATGAGCAGTTCTTC
-,few,TRBV7-9,TRBJ2-1,CASSANLREYNEQFF,TGTGCCAGCAGCGCGAACCTGCGTGAGTACAATGAGCAGTTCTTC
-,-,TRBV5-4,TRBJ2-7,CASRSTKGDSYEQYF,TGTGCCAGCAGATCCACTAAAGGGGACTCCTACGAGCAGTACTTC
-,-,TRBV10-3,TRBJ1-2,CAISFGRQDGYTF,TGTGCCATCAGCTTCGGACGGCAGGATGGCTACACCTTC
TRBD2,-,TRBV6-1,TRBJ2-3,CASSPGLAGADTQYF,TGTGCCAGCAGCCCGGGACTAGCGGGGGCAGATACGCAGTATTTT
TRBD1,once,TRBV4-2,TRBJ2-6,CASTRDRGFSGANVLTF,TGTGCCAGCACGAGGGACAGGGGGTTTTCTGGGGCCAACGTCCTGACTTTC
-,-,TRBV7-9,TRBJ1-2,CASSLQSVYGYTF,TGTGCCAGCAGCTTACAGAGTGTCTATGGCTACACCTTC
-,-,TRBV4-3,TRBJ1-6,CASSHLINGNSPLHF,TGCGCCAGCAGCCACCTGATAAACGGGAATTCACCCCTCCACTTT
-,-,TRBV12-5,TRBJ2-3,CASGLQEYTQYF,TGTGCTAGTGGTTTGCAGGAATATACGCAGTATTTT
TRBD1,-,TRBV6-1,TRBJ1-2,CASNPTGEGGYTF,TGTGCCAGCAACCCGACAGGGGAGGGTGGCTACACCTTC
TRBD2,-,TRBV10-3,TRBJ2-3,CAILGTSGGAGDTQYF,TGTGCCATCCTCGGGACTAGCGGGGGGGCCGGGGATACGCAGTATTTT
-,-,TRBV6-5,TRBJ1-6,CASSYPGRYNSPLHF,TGTGCCAGCAGTTACCCGGGACGGTATAATTCACCCCTCCACTTT
-,-,TRBV29-1,TRBJ2-5,CSVEVTAGGETQYF,TGCAGCGTTGAAGTGACGGCCGGGGGAGAGACCCAGTACTTC
-,-,TRBV9,TRBJ1-2,CASSVGETPNYGYTF,TGTGCCAGCAGCGTAGGGGAAACCCCTAACTATGGCTACACCTTC
-,-,TRBV5-4,TRBJ1-1,CASSKGSGASGEAFF,TGTGCCAGCAGCAAAGGGTCGGGGGCTTCGGGTGAAGCTTTCTTT
-,-,TRBV5-5,TRBJ2-5,CASSLGDAGGETQYF,TGTGCCAGCAGCCTAGGTGATGCGGGTGGAGAGACCCAGTACTTC